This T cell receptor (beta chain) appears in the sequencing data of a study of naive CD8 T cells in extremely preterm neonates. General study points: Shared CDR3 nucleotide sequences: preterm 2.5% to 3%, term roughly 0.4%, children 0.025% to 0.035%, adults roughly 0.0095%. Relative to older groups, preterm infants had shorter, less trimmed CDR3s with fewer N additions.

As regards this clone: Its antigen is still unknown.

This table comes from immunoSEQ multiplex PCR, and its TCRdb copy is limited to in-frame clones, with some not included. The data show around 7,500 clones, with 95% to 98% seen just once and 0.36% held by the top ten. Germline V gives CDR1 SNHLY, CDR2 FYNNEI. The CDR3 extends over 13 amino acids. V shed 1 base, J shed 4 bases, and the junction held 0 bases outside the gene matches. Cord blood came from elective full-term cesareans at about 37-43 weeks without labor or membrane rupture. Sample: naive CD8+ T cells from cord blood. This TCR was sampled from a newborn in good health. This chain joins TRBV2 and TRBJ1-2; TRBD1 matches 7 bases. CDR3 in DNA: TGTGCCAGCAGTGAAGGGGACAGCTATGGCTACACCTTC. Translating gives CASSEGDSYGYTF.